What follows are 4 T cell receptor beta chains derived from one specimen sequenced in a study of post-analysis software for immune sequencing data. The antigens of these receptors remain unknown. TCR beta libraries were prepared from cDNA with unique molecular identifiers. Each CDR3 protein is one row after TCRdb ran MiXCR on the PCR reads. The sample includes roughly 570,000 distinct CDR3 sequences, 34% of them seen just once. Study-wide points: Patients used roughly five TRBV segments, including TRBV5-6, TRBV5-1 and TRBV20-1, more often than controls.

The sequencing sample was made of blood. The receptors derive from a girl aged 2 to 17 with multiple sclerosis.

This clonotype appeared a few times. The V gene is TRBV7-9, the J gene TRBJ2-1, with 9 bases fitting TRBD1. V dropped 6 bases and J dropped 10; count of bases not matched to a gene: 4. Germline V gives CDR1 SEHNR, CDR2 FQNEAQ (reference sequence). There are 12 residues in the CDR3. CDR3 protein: CASRPDRGEQFF. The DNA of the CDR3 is TGTGCCAGCAGACCGGACAGGGGCGAGCAGTTCTTC.

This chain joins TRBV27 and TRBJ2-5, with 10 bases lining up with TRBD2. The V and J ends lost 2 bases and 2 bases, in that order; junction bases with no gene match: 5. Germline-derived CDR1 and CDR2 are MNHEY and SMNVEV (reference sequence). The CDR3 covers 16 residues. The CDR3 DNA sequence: TGTGCCAGCAGTTTACTCCCTAGCGGGGGACAAGAGACCCAGTACTTC. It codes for CASSLLPSGGQETQYF.

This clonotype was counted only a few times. Here the CDR3 DNA reads TGTGCCAGCAGCTTGGGAGGGGGGAACCAAGAGACCCAGTACTTC. Residues: CASSLGGGNQETQYF. The V gene is TRBV7-2, the J gene TRBJ2-5; D might be TRBD2 (7 bases). V lost 3 bases, J lost 0 bases, and 11 bases lay in between. The CDR3 runs 15 residues. Germline-derived CDR1 and CDR2 are SGHTA and FQGNSA.

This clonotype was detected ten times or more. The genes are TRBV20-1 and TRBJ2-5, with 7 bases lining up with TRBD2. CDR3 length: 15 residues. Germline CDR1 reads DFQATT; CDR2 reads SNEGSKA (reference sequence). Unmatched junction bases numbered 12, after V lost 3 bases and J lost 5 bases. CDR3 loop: CSASPAGVVRETQYF. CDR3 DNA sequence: TGCAGTGCTAGCCCCGCGGGGGTCGTGCGGGAGACCCAGTACTTC.